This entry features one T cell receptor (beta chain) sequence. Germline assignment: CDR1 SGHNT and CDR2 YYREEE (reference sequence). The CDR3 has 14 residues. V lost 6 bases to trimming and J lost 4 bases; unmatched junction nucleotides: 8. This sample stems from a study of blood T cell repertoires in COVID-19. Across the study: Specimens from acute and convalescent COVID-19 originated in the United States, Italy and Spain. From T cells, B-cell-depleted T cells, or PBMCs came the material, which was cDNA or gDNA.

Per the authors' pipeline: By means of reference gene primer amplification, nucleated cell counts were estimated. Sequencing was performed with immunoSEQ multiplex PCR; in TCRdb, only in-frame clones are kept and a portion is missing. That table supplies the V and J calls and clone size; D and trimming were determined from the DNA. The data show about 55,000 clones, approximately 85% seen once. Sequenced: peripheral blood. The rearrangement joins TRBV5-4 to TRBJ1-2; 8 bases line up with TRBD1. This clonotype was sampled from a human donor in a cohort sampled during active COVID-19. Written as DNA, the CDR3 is TGTGCCAGCACCGGAGGACAGGGTGGCTATGGCTACACCTTC. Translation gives CASTGGQGGYGYTF.